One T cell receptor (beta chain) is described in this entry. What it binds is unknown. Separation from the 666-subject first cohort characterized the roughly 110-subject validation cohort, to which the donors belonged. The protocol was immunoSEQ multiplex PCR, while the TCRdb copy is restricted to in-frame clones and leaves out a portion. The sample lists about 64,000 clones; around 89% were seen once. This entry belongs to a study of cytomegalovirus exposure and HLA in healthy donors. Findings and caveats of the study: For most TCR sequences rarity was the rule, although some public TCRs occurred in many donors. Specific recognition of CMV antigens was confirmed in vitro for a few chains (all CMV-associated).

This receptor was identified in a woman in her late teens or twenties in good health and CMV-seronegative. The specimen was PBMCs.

The CDR3 bases are TGCGCCAGCAGCCGTATAGGCGGCCTAGCGGGGGATTCAGATACGCAGTATTTT. Its translation: CASSRIGGLAGDSDTQYF. The V call is TRBV5-1, the J call TRBJ2-3, with 10 bases fitting TRBD2. V lost 4 bases, J lost 4 bases, and 15 bases stayed unmatched. This CDR3 spans 18 amino acids. Germline values: CDR1 SGHRS, CDR2 YFSETQ.